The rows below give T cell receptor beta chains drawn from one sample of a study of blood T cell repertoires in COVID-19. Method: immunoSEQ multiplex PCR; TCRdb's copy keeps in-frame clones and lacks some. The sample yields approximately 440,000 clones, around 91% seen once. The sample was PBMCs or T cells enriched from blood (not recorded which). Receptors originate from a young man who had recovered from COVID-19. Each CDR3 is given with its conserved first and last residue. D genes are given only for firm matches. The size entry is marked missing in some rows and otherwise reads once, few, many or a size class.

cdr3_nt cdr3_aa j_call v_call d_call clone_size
TGTGCCAGCAGCCTACAGGGTCCCACTGAAGCTTTCTTT CASSLQGPTEAFF TRBJ1-1 TRBV14 . .
TGTGCCAGCAGCTACTTATGGACAGGGGGCAGGGAGACCCAGTACTTC CASSYLWTGGRETQYF TRBJ2-5 TRBV7-9 TRBD1 .
TGTGCCAGCAGCTTCCTGACACGGTCGTATGGAAACACCATATATTTT CASSFLTRSYGNTIYF TRBJ1-3 TRBV7-2 . few
TGTGCCAGCTCACCACCGGGGCGAGCATCCCATGAGCAGTTCTTC CASSPPGRASHEQFF TRBJ2-1 TRBV18 . .
TGTGCCAGCAGACAGGATATTACATACAATGAGCAGTTCTTC CASRQDITYNEQFF TRBJ2-1 TRBV2 . .
TGTGCCAGCAGCCAATGGAGGACCGGGGAGCTGTTTTTT CASSQWRTGELFF TRBJ2-2 TRBV3-1/TRBV3-2 . .
TGTGCCAGCAGCTTCCAGGTTAGCAATCAGCCCCAGCATTTT CASSFQVSNQPQHF TRBJ1-5 TRBV5-8 . .
TGTGCCAGCAGCCCGAACCGGGACAGGGAGGATTCACCCCTCCACTTT CASSPNRDREDSPLHF TRBJ1-6 TRBV9 TRBD1 .
TGTGCCATCAGTGAGATAGGGGACAGGGGGAACACTGAAGCTTTCTTT CAISEIGDRGNTEAFF TRBJ1-1 TRBV10-3 TRBD1 .
TGTGCCAGCAGCTTCCGACAGGGTTCCACTGAAGCTTTCTTT CASSFRQGSTEAFF TRBJ1-1 TRBV2 TRBD1 .
TGTGCCAGCAGCAAAGCGTCGAGCGGGGGGGTCGATACGCAGTATTTT CASSKASSGGVDTQYF TRBJ2-3 TRBV21-1 . .
TGTGCCAGCACCGGGACTAGCGGGAGATCCCACAGCTCCTACAATGAGCAGTTCTTC CASTGTSGRSHSSYNEQFF TRBJ2-1 TRBV27 TRBD2 .
TGTGCCAGCAGTTTGGAGGAAAAACTGTTTTTT CASSLEEKLFF TRBJ1-4 TRBV12-3/TRBV12-4 . .
TGTGCCAGCAGTTTACGGTCTAGCGGATACAATGAGCAGTTCTTC CASSLRSSGYNEQFF TRBJ2-1 TRBV27 TRBD2 .
TGTGCCAGCAGCCGCAGTGAGAACACTGAAGCTTTCTTT CASSRSENTEAFF TRBJ1-1 TRBV7-8 . .
TGTGCCAGCAGCCCGGACAGGGGTTTCGGTGGCTACACCTTC CASSPDRGFGGYTF TRBJ1-2 TRBV3-1/TRBV3-2 TRBD1 once
TGTGCCAGCAGTGAACGTAACCACATTTCCTACGAGCAGTACTTC CASSERNHISYEQYF TRBJ2-7 TRBV2 . .
TGCGCCAGCAGACAGGGGATGAACACTGAAGCTTTCTTT CASRQGMNTEAFF TRBJ1-1 TRBV10-2 TRBD1 .
TGTGCCTGGAGTCCGGACGGGGGTTACTATGGCTACACCTTC CAWSPDGGYYGYTF TRBJ1-2 TRBV30 . .
TGTGCCATCAGTGATGGGGGGGACGGAGAAAAACTGTTTTTT CAISDGGDGEKLFF TRBJ1-4 TRBV10-3 . .
TGTGCCAGCAGCTTGGCGGCAGGGCCCACTGAAGCTTTCTTT CASSLAAGPTEAFF TRBJ1-1 TRBV5-5 . .
TGTGCCAGCAGCTTGGTAGAGGGATCTGAAGCTTTCTTT CASSLVEGSEAFF TRBJ1-1 TRBV11-2 . .
TGTGCCAGCCAACAGGGGTCCTACAATGAGCAGTTCTTC CASQQGSYNEQFF TRBJ2-1 TRBV2 TRBD1 once
TGTGCCAGCAGTGAGACAGGGACGAAATCGGGCTACACCTTC CASSETGTKSGYTF TRBJ1-2 TRBV2 TRBD1 .
TGTGCCAGCAGCTCACAGGCTCCTGGAAACACCATATATTTT CASSSQAPGNTIYF TRBJ1-3 TRBV7-9 . .
TGTGCCAGCACCGGGAACACCGGGGAGCTGTTTTTT CASTGNTGELFF TRBJ2-2 TRBV12-3/TRBV12-4 . .
TGTGCCAGTAGCGCGCCTGGCGGGAGGGCGGATGAGCAGTTCTTC CASSAPGGRADEQFF TRBJ2-1 TRBV19 TRBD2 .
TGCGCCACCCTTCTGAACACTGAAGCTTTCTTT CATLLNTEAFF TRBJ1-1 TRBV10-2 . once
TGTGCCAGCAGTTTACGGGACAGATTCAACACCGGGGAGCTGTTTTTT CASSLRDRFNTGELFF TRBJ2-2 TRBV27 TRBD1 once
TGTGCCAGCAGCGCCTGGGACAGGGGGCACTATGAGCAGTTCTTC CASSAWDRGHYEQFF TRBJ2-1 TRBV7-3 TRBD1 once
TGTGCCAGCAGCTTCCGGGCCGCCCAGGGAGGCTACACCTTC CASSFRAAQGGYTF TRBJ1-2 TRBV5-8 . .
TGTGCCATCAGTGGACAGCTAAACGACTATGGCTACACCTTC CAISGQLNDYGYTF TRBJ1-2 TRBV10-3 . .
TGTGCCAACGCGGTGAACACTGAAGCTTTCTTT CANAVNTEAFF TRBJ1-1 TRBV2 . .
TGTGCCAGCAGTTTTGCGTACAAAAACATTCAGTACTTC CASSFAYKNIQYF TRBJ2-4 TRBV12-3/TRBV12-4 . .
TGTGCCAGCAGTGACTCTCCGAGCGGTGTTGGGTACACTGAAGCTTTCTTT CASSDSPSGVGYTEAFF TRBJ1-1 TRBV6-4 . .
TGTGCCAGCAGTGAAGCGCTTAAGACAGTCACTGAAGCTTTCTTT CASSEALKTVTEAFF TRBJ1-1 TRBV6-1 . .
TGTGCCAGCACAGAGGACACTGAAGCTTTCTTT CASTEDTEAFF TRBJ1-1 TRBV12-3/TRBV12-4 . once
TGTGCCAGCAGCTTACAGGGGGCGAAGGTTCAGCCCCAGCATTTT CASSLQGAKVQPQHF TRBJ1-5 TRBV7-8 TRBD1 .
TGTGCCAGTACCTTCCGGGACACTTACTATGGCTACACCTTC CASTFRDTYYGYTF TRBJ1-2 TRBV19 . once
TGTGCCAGCAGTCGCCCCGGCGGGCAGCAGTTCTTC CASSRPGGQQFF TRBJ2-1 TRBV11-3 . .
TGCAGTGCCAGGCTCGAAAAACTGTTTTTT CSARLEKLFF TRBJ1-4 TRBV20-1 . .
TGTGCCAGCAGCGTGAGTAGTAGAGGTTTGGGACTAGCGATGGGTGAGCAGTTCTTC CASSVSSRGLGLAMGEQFF TRBJ2-1 TRBV9 TRBD2 few
TGTGCCAGCAGCCAAGATTTAGCGGGGGGCCGAGGGGCCTACTTC CASSQDLAGGRGAYF TRBJ2-5 TRBV3-1/TRBV3-2 TRBD2 once
TGTGCCAGCAGACGGACAGGGACTGGCTGCACCTTC CASRRTGTGCTF TRBJ1-2 TRBV7-2 TRBD1 .
TGTGCCAGTAGCTTTACTAGTCTTCTGATGAATGAGCAGTTCTTC CASSFTSLLMNEQFF TRBJ2-1 TRBV19 . .
TGTGCCAGCAGCTCCGCTAGCGGGGGGGCAGATACGCAGTATTTT CASSSASGGADTQYF TRBJ2-3 TRBV7-9 TRBD2 .
TGTGCCTGGAGTGTGGCAGGGAACACTGAAGCTTTCTTT CAWSVAGNTEAFF TRBJ1-1 TRBV30 . .
TGTGCCAGCAGCGAAGGGTCAGGGGGGAGTGAGACCCAGTACTTC CASSEGSGGSETQYF TRBJ2-5 TRBV7-9 . .
TGCGCCAGCAGCCTCGGGACTGGGAGTCAAGAGCAGTACTTC CASSLGTGSQEQYF TRBJ2-7 TRBV5-1 . .
TGTGCCAGCAGAGACAGAACGAACACCGGGGAGCTGTTTTTT CASRDRTNTGELFF TRBJ2-2 TRBV6-5 . .
TGTGCCGCAAAACACAGGGGCGCAGATACGCAGTATTTT CAAKHRGADTQYF TRBJ2-3 TRBV5-4 TRBD1 .
TGTGCCAGTACCACAGGTTCCCCTGAAGCTTTCTTT CASTTGSPEAFF TRBJ1-1 TRBV19 . .
TGCAGCGTCAGGACAGAAAGCACTGAAGCTTTCTTT CSVRTESTEAFF TRBJ1-1 TRBV29-1 . .
TGTGCCAGCAAAGCGACAGGGGTAGTGGGCTACACCTTC CASKATGVVGYTF TRBJ1-2 TRBV6-5 TRBD1 .
TGTGCCAGTAGTATGGGTTTCGACTACACTGAAGCTTTCTTT CASSMGFDYTEAFF TRBJ1-1 TRBV19 . .
TGTGCCAGCAGCTTAGGACTAGCGGGGAGATACGAGCAGTACTTC CASSLGLAGRYEQYF TRBJ2-7 TRBV7-9 TRBD2 .
TGTGCCAGCAGCCAAGATCCAGGGGGAGGTGAGCAGTTCTTC CASSQDPGGGEQFF TRBJ2-1 TRBV4-2 . .
TGCGCCAGCAGCCCCGACAGGGACTATGGCTACACCTTC CASSPDRDYGYTF TRBJ1-2 TRBV5-1 TRBD1 once